The rows below give T cell receptor beta chains drawn from one sample of a study of cytotoxic CD8 clonotypes in ibrutinib-treated CLL. Sequenced by immunoSEQ multiplex PCR; TCRdb stores in-frame clones only, minus some. The sample yields some 290,000 clones, approximately 80% seen once. The sequenced sample was PBMCs, obtained before ibrutinib treatment. These receptors were taken from a human donor with chronic lymphocytic leukemia. Each CDR3 is given with its conserved first and last residue. D genes are given only for firm matches. Clone size is stated in some rows and not others, as once, few, many or a class when expanded.

d_call | j_call | v_call | clone_size | cdr3_aa | cdr3_nt
- | TRBJ2-5 | TRBV7-2 | once | CASSLVDPTETQYF | TGTGCCAGCAGCTTAGTCGACCCTACGGAGACCCAGTACTTC
- | TRBJ2-7 | TRBV13 | once | CASSFGETAYEQYF | TGTGCCAGCAGCTTTGGGGAGACAGCCTACGAGCAGTACTTC
- | TRBJ1-3 | TRBV10-3 | few | CAIRQGSGNTIYF | TGTGCCATCAGACAGGGTTCGGGAAACACCATATATTTT
- | TRBJ1-3 | TRBV5-1 | - | CASSLPRPGNTIYF | TGCGCCAGCAGCTTACCAAGGCCAGGAAACACCATATATTTT
TRBD2 | TRBJ2-1 | TRBV30 | - | CAWSSGNEQFF | TGTGCCTGGTCTAGCGGCAATGAGCAGTTCTTC
- | TRBJ2-1 | TRBV6-5 | - | CASSSRPGIINNEQFF | TGTGCCAGCAGTTCAAGGCCAGGGATTATTAACAATGAGCAGTTCTTC
- | TRBJ2-7 | TRBV29-1 | - | CSVVRAYEQYF | TGCAGCGTTGTTCGAGCCTACGAGCAGTACTTC
- | TRBJ2-1 | TRBV7-9 | - | CASRDPYNEQFF | TGTGCCAGCCGTGACCCCTACAATGAGCAGTTCTTC
- | TRBJ2-3 | TRBV28 | once | CASSLVGSSTDTQYF | TGTGCCAGCAGTTTGGTGGGCTCTAGCACAGATACGCAGTATTTT
TRBD1 | TRBJ2-7 | TRBV4-1 | once | CASSQGPGTGTYEQYF | TGCGCCAGCAGCCAGGGTCCCGGGACAGGGACCTACGAGCAGTACTTC
TRBD2 | TRBJ2-1 | TRBV29-1 | - | CSVDGSSGKDYNEQFF | TGCAGCGTTGATGGGTCTAGCGGGAAAGATTACAATGAGCAGTTCTTC
TRBD1 | TRBJ1-2 | TRBV28 | - | CASSIRTGSGNYGYTF | TGTGCCAGCAGTATAAGGACAGGGAGCGGCAACTATGGCTACACCTTC
- | TRBJ1-1 | TRBV6-1 | few | CASSAYRVLTEAFF | TGTGCCAGCAGTGCCTACAGGGTACTCACTGAAGCTTTCTTT
- | TRBJ2-2 | TRBV5-4 | - | CASRPGIGTGELFF | TGTGCCAGCAGACCCGGGATTGGCACCGGGGAGCTGTTTTTT
- | TRBJ2-5 | TRBV30 | - | CAWSPTDRQETQYF | TGTGCCTGGAGTCCGACAGATAGACAAGAGACCCAGTACTTC
- | TRBJ2-7 | TRBV7-2 | - | CASSLRLTQSSYEQYF | TGTGCCAGCAGCTTAAGGTTGACCCAGAGCTCCTACGAGCAGTACTTC
- | TRBJ2-7 | TRBV7-2 | - | CASTPLRLSTSEQYF | TGTGCCAGCACCCCTCTGCGGCTAAGTACGTCCGAGCAGTACTTC
- | TRBJ2-1 | TRBV18 | - | CASSPLLAGSGDNEQFF | TGTGCCAGCTCACCTCTTTTGGCGGGATCGGGGGACAATGAGCAGTTCTTC
TRBD1 | TRBJ1-4 | TRBV6-6 | few | CASSYPGQFNEKLFF | TGTGCCAGCAGTTACCCGGGACAGTTTAATGAAAAACTGTTTTTT
- | TRBJ1-2 | TRBV30 | - | CAWSVGGGYTF | TGTGCCTGGAGTGTTGGGGGTGGCTACACCTTC
TRBD2 | TRBJ2-3 | TRBV30 | - | CAWSVIAGADTQYF | TGTGCCTGGAGTGTAATTGCGGGAGCAGATACGCAGTATTTT
TRBD2 | TRBJ2-1 | TRBV18 | - | CASSPVTSVSYNEQFF | TGTGCCAGCTCACCAGTCACTAGCGTCTCCTACAATGAGCAGTTCTTC
- | TRBJ2-5 | TRBV5-4 | - | CASSYRLSGQETQYF | TGTGCCAGCAGCTACCGACTAAGCGGGCAGGAGACCCAGTACTTC
- | TRBJ1-5 | TRBV28 | - | CASSRLRQGNQPQHF | TGTGCCAGCAGCCGGTTGAGGCAGGGAAATCAGCCCCAGCATTTT
TRBD1 | TRBJ1-2 | TRBV30 | - | CAWSVYLEDRGRFSYGYTF | TGTGCCTGGAGTGTATACCTAGAGGACAGGGGGCGTTTTAGCTATGGCTACACCTTC
- | TRBJ1-2 | TRBV6-1 | - | CASSEGPPRGYTF | TGTGCCAGCAGTGAAGGGCCCCCGAGGGGCTACACCTTC
- | TRBJ1-1 | TRBV12-5 | few | CASGLEGGTEAFF | TGTGCTAGTGGTTTGGAAGGGGGCACTGAAGCTTTCTTT
TRBD1 | TRBJ2-2 | TRBV5-1 | - | CASSSVGTGNTGELFF | TGCGCCAGCAGCTCCGTCGGGACAGGGAACACCGGGGAGCTGTTTTTT
TRBD2 | TRBJ2-1 | TRBV9 | - | CASSGPGLAGGPRNEQFF | TGTGCCAGCAGCGGACCGGGACTAGCGGGAGGGCCCCGCAATGAGCAGTTCTTC
TRBD1 | TRBJ1-1 | TRBV7-9 | - | CASSGGQLNMNTEAFF | TGTGCCAGCAGCGGGGGACAGTTAAACATGAACACTGAAGCTTTCTTT
- | TRBJ1-2 | TRBV5-6 | - | CASSSDGYGYTF | TGTGCCAGCAGCTCGGACGGTTATGGCTACACCTTC
- | TRBJ1-2 | TRBV5-1 | few | CASSLTRDYGYTF | TGCGCCAGCAGCTTGACCAGAGACTATGGCTACACCTTC
TRBD1 | TRBJ1-1 | TRBV15 | - | CATSRGDRGLGDTEAFF | TGTGCCACCAGCAGAGGGGACAGGGGGCTCGGTGACACTGAAGCTTTCTTT
- | TRBJ1-2 | TRBV7-6 | - | CASSPIWGGGINYGYTF | TGTGCCAGCAGTCCTATATGGGGTGGGGGAATTAACTATGGCTACACCTTC
TRBD2 | TRBJ2-1 | TRBV30 | few | CAWSGGLADNEQFF | TGTGCCTGGAGTGGGGGACTAGCGGACAATGAGCAGTTCTTC
TRBD2 | TRBJ2-1 | TRBV29-1 | - | CSARTSGRGEQFF | TGCAGCGCACGGACTAGCGGGAGGGGTGAGCAGTTCTTC
- | TRBJ2-2 | TRBV5-1 | - | CASSLVPTGELFF | TGCGCCAGCAGCTTGGTGCCCACCGGGGAGCTGTTTTTT
TRBD1 | TRBJ2-7 | TRBV7-9 | - | CASSSGQGLNEQYF | TGTGCCAGCAGCTCGGGACAGGGTCTCAACGAGCAGTACTTC
- | TRBJ1-3 | TRBV29-1 | once | CSVVGWGSGNTIYF | TGCAGCGTTGTCGGGTGGGGGTCTGGAAACACCATATATTTT
TRBD2 | TRBJ2-1 | TRBV19 | - | CASSRLATNEQFF | TGTGCCAGTAGCCGACTAGCAACGAATGAGCAGTTCTTC